Here is one T cell receptor (beta chain) with its context. Trimming stripped 4 bases from V and 6 bases from J, with 23 bases between. Germline loops: CDR1 SGDLS, CDR2 YYNGEE. The CDR3 is 17 residues long. This entry belongs to a study of T cells in tumors after PD-1 blockade. Study summary: Patients had no prior checkpoint blockade, systemic immunosuppressants, or anti-cancer therapy within 4 weeks.

The repertoire was sequenced with immunoSEQ multiplex PCR; TCRdb's copy has only in-frame clones and lacks some. The data contain roughly 12,000 clones, 60% to 80% of them singletons. Sequencing used tumor tissue, obtained before anti-PD-1 treatment. The TCR comes from a human donor with basal cell carcinoma. This rearrangement joins TRBV9 to TRBJ2-1; possible D gene TRBD2, 5 bases. This CDR3 reads CASSHSTSRAAGNEQFF. The DNA of the CDR3 is TGTGCCAGCAGCCACTCGACGTCACGGGCCGCGGGCAATGAGCAGTTCTTC.